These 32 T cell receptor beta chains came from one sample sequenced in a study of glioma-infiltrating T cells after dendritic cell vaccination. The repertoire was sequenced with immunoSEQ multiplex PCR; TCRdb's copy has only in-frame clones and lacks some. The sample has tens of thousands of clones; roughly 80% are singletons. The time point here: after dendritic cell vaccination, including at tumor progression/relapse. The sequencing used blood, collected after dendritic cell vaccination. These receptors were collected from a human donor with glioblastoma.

The CDR3 sequence is CASSQDTGGFLTNYGYTF. Written as DNA, the CDR3 is TGTGCCAGCAGCCAGGATACAGGGGGTTTCCTGACTAACTATGGCTACACCTTC. The V call is TRBV4-2, the J call TRBJ1-2, with 8 positions matching TRBD1. The CDR3 runs to 18 residues. The V segment lost 3 bases and the J segment 0 bases; nucleotides outside the gene matches: 12. The germline V gene has CDR1 LGHNA and CDR2 YNFKEQ.

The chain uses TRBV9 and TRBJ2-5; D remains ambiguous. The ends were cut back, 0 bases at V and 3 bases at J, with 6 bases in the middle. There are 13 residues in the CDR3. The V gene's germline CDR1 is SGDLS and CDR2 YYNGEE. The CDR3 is CASSVGQKETQYF. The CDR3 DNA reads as TGTGCCAGCAGCGTAGGGCAGAAAGAGACCCAGTACTTC.

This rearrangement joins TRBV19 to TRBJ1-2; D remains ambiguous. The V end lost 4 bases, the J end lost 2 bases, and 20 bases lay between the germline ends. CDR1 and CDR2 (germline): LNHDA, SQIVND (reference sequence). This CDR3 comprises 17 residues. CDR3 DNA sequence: TGTGCCAGTAGTAGCCTCATGGACTCACTAACCAACTATGGCTACACCTTC. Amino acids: CASSSLMDSLTNYGYTF.

CDR3 nucleotides: TGTGCCAGCAGCGTAAGAGACACCGGTCGGCCTGAAGCTTTCTTT. Protein: CASSVRDTGRPEAFF. The chain has TRBV6-5 and TRBJ1-1; D unresolved. CDR1 and CDR2 (germline): MNHEY, SVGAGI. The length of the CDR3 is 15 residues. V lost 6 bases, J lost 6 bases, and 20 bases lay in between.

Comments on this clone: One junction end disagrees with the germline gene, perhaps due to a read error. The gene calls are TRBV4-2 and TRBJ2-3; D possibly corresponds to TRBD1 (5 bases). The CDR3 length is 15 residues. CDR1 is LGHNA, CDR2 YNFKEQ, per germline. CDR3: CASTQRAGLADTQYF. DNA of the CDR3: TGTGCCAGCACCCAAAGAGCAGGGTTAGCAGATACGCAGTATTTT.

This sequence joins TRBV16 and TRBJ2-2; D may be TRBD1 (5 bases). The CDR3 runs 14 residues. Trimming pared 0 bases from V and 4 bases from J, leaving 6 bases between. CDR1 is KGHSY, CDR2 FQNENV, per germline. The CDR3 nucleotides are TGTGCCAGCAGCCAATCTAGGGGCACCGGGGAGCTGTTTTTT. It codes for CASSQSRGTGELFF.

CDR3 nucleotide sequence: TGTGCCAGCTCCCAAGGACAGCTTACTAACTATGGCTACACCTTC. Translated, it gives CASSQGQLTNYGYTF. The chain uses TRBV9 and TRBJ1-2; D possibly corresponds to TRBD1 (6 bases). V was clipped by 7 bases and J by 0 bases, with 16 bases between them. In germline, CDR1 is SGDLS, CDR2 YYNGEE. The CDR3 runs to 15 residues.

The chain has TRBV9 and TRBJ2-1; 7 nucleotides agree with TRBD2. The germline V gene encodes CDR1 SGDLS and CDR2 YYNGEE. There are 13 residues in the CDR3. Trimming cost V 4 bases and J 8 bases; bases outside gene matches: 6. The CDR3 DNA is TGTGCCAGCAGCCAGCGGGAATCATATGAGCAGTTCTTC. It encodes CASSQRESYEQFF.

The CDR3 protein is CASSGDTGFGYTF. CDR3 nucleotides: TGTGCCAGCAGTGGGGATACAGGGTTTGGCTACACCTTC. The gene calls are TRBV25-1 and TRBJ1-2; D might be TRBD1 (6 bases). The V end was cut by 4 bases, the J end by 7 bases, with 13 bases between. There are 13 residues in the CDR3. Germline CDR1 reads MGHDK; CDR2 reads SYGVNS.

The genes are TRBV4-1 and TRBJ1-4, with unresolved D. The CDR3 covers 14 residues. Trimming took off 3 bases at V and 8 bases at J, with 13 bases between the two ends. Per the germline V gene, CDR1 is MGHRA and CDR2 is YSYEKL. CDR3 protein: CASSQSGGREKLFF. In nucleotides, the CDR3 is TGCGCCAGCAGCCAGTCGGGAGGACGAGAAAAACTGTTTTTT.

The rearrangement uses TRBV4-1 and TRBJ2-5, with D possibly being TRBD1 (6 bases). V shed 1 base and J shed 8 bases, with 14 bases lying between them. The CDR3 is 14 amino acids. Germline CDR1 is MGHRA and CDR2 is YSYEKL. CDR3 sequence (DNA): TGCGCCAGCAGCCAAGCGATTGGGACATCTACCCAGTACTTC. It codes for CASSQAIGTSTQYF.

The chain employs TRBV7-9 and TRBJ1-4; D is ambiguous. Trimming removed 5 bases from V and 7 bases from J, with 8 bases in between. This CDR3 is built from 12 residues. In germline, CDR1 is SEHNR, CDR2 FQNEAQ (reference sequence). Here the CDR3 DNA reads TGTGCCAGCAGCGTCCTCAGTGAAAAACTGTTTTTT. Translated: CASSVLSEKLFF.

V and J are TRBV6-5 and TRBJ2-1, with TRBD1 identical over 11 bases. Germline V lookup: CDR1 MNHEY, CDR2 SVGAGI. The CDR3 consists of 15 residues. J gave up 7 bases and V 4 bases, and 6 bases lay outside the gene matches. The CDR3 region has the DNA TGTGCCAGCAGTTTAACCGGGACAGGGGGGAATGAGCAGTTCTTC. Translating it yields CASSLTGTGGNEQFF.

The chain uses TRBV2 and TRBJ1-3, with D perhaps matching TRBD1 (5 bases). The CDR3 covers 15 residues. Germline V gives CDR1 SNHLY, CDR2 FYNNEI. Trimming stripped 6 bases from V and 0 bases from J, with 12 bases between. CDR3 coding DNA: TGTGCCAGCAGCGACCTAGACAGCTCTGGAAACACCATATATTTT. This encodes CASSDLDSSGNTIYF.

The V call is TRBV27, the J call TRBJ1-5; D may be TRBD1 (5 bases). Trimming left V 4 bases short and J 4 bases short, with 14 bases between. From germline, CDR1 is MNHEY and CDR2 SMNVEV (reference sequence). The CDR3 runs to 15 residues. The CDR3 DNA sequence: TGTGCCAGCAGTTCCGTCGCCCGGGGGAATCAGCCCCAGCATTTT. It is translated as CASSSVARGNQPQHF.

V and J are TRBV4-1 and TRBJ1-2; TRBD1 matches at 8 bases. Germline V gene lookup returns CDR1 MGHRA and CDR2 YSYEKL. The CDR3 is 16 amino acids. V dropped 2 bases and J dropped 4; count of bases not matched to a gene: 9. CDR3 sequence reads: CASSQPGQADSYGYTF. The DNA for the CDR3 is TGCGCCAGCAGCCAACCGGGACAGGCTGACTCCTATGGCTACACCTTC.

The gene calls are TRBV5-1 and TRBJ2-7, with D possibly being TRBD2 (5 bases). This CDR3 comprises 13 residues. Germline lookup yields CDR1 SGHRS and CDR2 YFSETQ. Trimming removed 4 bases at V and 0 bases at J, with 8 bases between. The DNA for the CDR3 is TGCGCCAGCAGCCCGGGGAGCTCCTACGAGCAGTACTTC. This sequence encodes CASSPGSSYEQYF.

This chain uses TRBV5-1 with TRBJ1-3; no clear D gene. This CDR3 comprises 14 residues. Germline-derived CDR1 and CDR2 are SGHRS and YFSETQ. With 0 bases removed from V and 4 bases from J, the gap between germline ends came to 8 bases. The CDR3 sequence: CASSLGSGGNTIYF. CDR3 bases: TGCGCCAGCAGCTTGGGTAGCGGAGGAAACACCATATATTTT.

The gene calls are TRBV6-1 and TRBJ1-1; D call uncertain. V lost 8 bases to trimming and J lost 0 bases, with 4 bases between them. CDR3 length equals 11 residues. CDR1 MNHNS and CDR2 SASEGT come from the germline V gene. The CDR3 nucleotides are TGTGCCAGCGTAATGAACACTGAAGCTTTCTTT. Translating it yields CASVMNTEAFF.

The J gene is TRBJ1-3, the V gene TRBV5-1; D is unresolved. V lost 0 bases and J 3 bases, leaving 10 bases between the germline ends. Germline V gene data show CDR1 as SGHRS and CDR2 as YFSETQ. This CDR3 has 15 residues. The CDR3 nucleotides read TGCGCCAGCAGCTTGGCCGAGGCTGATGGAAACACCATATATTTT. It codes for CASSLAEADGNTIYF. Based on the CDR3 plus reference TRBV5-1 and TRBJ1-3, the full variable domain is KAGVTQTPRYLIKTRGQQVTLSCSPISGHRSVSWYQQTPGQGLQFLFEYFSETQRNKGNFPGRFSGRQFSNSRSEMNVSTLELGDSALYLCASSLAEADGNTIYFGEGSWLTVV.

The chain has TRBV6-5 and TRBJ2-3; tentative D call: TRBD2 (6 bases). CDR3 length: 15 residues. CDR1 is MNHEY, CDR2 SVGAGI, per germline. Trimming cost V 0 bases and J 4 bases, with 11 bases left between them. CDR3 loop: CASSYSRLVADTQYF. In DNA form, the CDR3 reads TGTGCCAGCAGTTACTCGAGACTAGTCGCAGATACGCAGTATTTT.

CDR3 in amino acids: CASSPTGVDGYTF. CDR3 DNA sequence: TGTGCCAGCAGTCCGACAGGGGTAGACGGCTACACCTTC. V usage is TRBV6-4 and J usage is TRBJ1-2, with TRBD1 matching 8 bases. Germline trimming cut 5 bases from V and 8 bases from J; bases unmatched to any gene: 7. Germline CDR1 is MRHNA and CDR2 is SNTAGT. This CDR3 spans 13 amino acids.

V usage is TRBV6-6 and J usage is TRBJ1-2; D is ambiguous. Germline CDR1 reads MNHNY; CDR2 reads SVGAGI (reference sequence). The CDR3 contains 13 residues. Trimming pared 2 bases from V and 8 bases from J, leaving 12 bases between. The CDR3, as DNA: TGTGCCAGCAGTTACAACTCCGAGGGCGGCTACACCTTC. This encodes CASSYNSEGGYTF.

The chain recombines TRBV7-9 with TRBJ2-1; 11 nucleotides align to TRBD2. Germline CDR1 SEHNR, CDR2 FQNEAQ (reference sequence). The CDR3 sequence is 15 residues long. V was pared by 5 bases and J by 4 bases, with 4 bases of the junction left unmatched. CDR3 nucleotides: TGTGCCAGCAGCATCACTAGCGGGGGTTACAATGAGCAGTTCTTC. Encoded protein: CASSITSGGYNEQFF.

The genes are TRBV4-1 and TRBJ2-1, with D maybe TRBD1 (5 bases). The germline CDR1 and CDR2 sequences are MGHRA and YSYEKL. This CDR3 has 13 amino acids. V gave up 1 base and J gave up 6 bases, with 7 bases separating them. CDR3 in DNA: TGCGCCAGCAGCCAAGGGCAGGGCAATGAGCAGTTCTTC. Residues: CASSQGQGNEQFF.

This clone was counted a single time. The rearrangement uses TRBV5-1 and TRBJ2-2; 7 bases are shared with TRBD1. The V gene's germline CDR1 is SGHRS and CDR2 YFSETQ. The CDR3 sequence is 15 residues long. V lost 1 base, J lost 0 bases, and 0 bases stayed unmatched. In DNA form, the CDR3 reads TGCGCCAGCAGCTTGCAGGGGGCGAACACCGGGGAGCTGTTTTTT. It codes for CASSLQGANTGELFF.

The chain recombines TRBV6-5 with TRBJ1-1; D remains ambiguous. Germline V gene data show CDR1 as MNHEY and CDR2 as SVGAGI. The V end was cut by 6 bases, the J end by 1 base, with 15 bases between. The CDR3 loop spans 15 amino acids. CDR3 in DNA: TGTGCCAGCAGACAAGTGGCAGATGAGAACACTGAAGCTTTCTTT. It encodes CASRQVADENTEAFF.

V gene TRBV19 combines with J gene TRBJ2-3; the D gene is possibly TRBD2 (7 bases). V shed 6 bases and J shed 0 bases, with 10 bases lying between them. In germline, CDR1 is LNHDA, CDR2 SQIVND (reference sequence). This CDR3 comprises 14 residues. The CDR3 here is CASRGGPSTDTQYF. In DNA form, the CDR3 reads TGTGCCAGTAGGGGGGGGCCTAGCACAGATACGCAGTATTTT.

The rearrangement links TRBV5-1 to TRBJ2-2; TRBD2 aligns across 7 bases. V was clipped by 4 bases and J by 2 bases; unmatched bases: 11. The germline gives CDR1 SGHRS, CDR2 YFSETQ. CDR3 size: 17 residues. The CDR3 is CASSPEASGVNTGELFF. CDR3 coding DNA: TGCGCCAGCAGCCCGGAGGCGAGCGGGGTTAACACCGGGGAGCTGTTTTTT.

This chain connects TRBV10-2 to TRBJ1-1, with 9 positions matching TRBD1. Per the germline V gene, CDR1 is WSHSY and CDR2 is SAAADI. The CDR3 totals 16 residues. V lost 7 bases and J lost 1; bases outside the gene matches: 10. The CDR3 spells CASTPRMGQGNTEAFF. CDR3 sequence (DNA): TGCGCCAGCACCCCTCGGATGGGACAGGGGAACACTGAAGCTTTCTTT.

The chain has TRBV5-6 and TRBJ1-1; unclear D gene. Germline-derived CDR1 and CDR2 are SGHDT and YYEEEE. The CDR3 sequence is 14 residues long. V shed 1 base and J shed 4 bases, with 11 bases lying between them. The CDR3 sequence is CASSLLTKSTEAFF. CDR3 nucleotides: TGTGCCAGCAGCTTGCTGACTAAATCCACTGAAGCTTTCTTT.

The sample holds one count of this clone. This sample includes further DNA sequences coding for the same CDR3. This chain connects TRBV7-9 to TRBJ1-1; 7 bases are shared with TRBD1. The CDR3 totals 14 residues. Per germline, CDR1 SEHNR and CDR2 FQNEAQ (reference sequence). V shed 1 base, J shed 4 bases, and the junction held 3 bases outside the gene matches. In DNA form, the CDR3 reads TGTGCCAGCAGCTTAGGAACAGGGGCCACTGAAGCTTTCTTT. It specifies CASSLGTGATEAFF.